This T cell receptor beta chain was obtained from a study of T-cell reconstitution after alpha-beta-depleted transplantation in children. With 5 bases clipped from V and 4 bases from J, the junction kept 7 bases outside the gene matches. CDR3 length: 15 residues. Germline assignment: CDR1 SGHAT and CDR2 FQNNGV. Unique molecular identifiers were incorporated into the prepared TCRbeta library. TCRdb re-called the PCR reads through MiXCR, storing one row per CDR3 protein. The table includes hundreds of thousands of distinct CDR3 sequences, about 15% detected once. This clonotype was sampled from a human donor who donated a stem cell graft to a child with acute myeloid leukemia. The rearrangement joins TRBV11-2 to TRBJ2-2; 7 bases fit TRBD2. The sample was PBMCs from the stem cell graft donor, taken from the stem cell graft. The CDR3 DNA sequence: TGTGCCAGCAGCCAGGACGGGGAGGGCACCGGGGAGCTGTTTTTT. The encoded protein is CASSQDGEGTGELFF. The entire variable domain, with the rest obtained from reference TRBV11-2 and TRBJ2-2, is as follows: EAGVAQSPRYKIIEKRQSVAFWCNPISGHATLYWYQQILGQGPKLLIQFQNNGVVDDSQLPKDRFSAERLKGVDSTLKIQPAKLEDSAVYLCASSQDGEGTGELFFGEGSRLTVL.